The entry below describes one T cell receptor beta chain. Its target is not known. The entry originates in a study of OX40 agonist ivuxolimab in advanced cancers. Study context: Around 40% of patients had received prior checkpoint inhibitor therapy. Notes on the study in general: Averaging showed that CD8+ T cells had more expanded clones than CD4+ did.

The length of the CDR3 is 15 residues. V gave up 4 bases and J gave up 6 bases; unmatched junction bases: 5. The germline V gene has CDR1 SGHRS and CDR2 YFSETQ. Peripheral blood came from all dose cohorts at three timepoints. Data came from immunoSEQ multiplex PCR; TCRdb stores just in-frame clones and leaves some out. The profile shows 35,000 to 45,000 clones, 74% of them singletons. The sample in question was CD4+ or CD8+ T cells sorted from blood, obtained in a trial of the OX40 agonist ivuxolimab. This clonotype originated in an adult with an advanced solid tumor such as melanoma, head and neck, liver or kidney cancer. The chain couples TRBV5-1 to TRBJ1-5; 12 bases align to TRBD1. Written as DNA, the CDR3 is TGCGCCAGCAGCCCCCGGGACAGGGGGCCTCAGCCCCAGCATTTT. Protein sequence: CASSPRDRGPQPQHF.